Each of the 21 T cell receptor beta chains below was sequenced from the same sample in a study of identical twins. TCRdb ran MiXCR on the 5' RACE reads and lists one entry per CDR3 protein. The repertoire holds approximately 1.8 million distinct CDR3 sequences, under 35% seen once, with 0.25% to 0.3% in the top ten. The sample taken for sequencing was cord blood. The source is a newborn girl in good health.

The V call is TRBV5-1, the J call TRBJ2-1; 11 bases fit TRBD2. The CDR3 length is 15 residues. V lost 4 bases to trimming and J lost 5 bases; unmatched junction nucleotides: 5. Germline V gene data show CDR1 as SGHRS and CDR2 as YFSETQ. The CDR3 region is CASSTGLAEDNEQFF. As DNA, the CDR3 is TGCGCCAGCAGCACGGGACTAGCGGAGGACAATGAGCAGTTCTTC.

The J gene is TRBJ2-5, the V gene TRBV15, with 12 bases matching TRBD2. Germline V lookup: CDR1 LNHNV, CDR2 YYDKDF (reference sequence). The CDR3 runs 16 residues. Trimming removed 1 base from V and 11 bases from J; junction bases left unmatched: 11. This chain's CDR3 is CATSRGTSGNFNEQYF. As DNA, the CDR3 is TGTGCCACCAGCAGAGGGACTAGCGGGAATTTCAATGAGCAGTACTTC.

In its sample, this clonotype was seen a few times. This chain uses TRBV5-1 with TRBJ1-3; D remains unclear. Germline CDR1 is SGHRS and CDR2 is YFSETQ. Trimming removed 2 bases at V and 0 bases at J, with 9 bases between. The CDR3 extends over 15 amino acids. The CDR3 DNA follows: TGCGCCAGCAGCTTCGAAGGGCGCTCTGGAAACACCATATATTTT. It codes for CASSFEGRSGNTIYF.

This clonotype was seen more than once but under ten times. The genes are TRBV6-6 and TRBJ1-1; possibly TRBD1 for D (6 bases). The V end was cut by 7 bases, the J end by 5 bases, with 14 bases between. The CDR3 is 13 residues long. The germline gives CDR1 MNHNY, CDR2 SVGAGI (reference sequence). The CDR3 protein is CASTLGGATEAFF. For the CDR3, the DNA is TGTGCCAGCACCTTAGGGGGGGCAACTGAAGCTTTCTTT.

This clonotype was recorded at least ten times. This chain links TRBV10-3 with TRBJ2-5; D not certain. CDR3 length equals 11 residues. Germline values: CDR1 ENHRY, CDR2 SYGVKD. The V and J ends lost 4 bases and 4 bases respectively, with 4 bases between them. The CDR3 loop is CAISGGETQYF. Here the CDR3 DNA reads TGTGCCATCAGTGGGGGAGAGACCCAGTACTTC.

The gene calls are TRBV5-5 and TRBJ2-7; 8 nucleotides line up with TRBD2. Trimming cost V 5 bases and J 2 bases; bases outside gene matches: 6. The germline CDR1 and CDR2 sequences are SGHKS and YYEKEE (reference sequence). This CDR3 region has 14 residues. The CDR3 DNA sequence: TGTGCCAGCAGGGTTACTAGCGGTGCCTACGAGCAGTACTTC. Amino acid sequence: CASRVTSGAYEQYF.

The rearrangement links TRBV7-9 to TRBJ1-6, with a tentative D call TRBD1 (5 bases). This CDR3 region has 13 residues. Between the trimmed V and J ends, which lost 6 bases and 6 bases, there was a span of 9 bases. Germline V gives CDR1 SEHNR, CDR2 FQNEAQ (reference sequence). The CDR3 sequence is CASSRDANSPLHF. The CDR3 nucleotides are TGTGCCAGCAGTCGGGACGCTAATTCACCCCTCCACTTT.

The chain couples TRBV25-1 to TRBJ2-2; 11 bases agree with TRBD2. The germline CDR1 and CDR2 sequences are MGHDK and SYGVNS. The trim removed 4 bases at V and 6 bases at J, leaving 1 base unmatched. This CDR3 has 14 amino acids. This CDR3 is CASSGSGGAGELFF. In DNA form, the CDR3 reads TGTGCCAGCAGTGGTAGCGGGGGGGCCGGGGAGCTGTTTTTT.

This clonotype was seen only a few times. DNA for the CDR3: TGTGCCAGCAGCCAAGATCCCCCGGGACAGGGGGCCAAAAACATTCAGTACTTC. Encoded protein: CASSQDPPGQGAKNIQYF. The chain links TRBV3-1 to TRBJ2-4, with 10 positions matching TRBD1. CDR3 length: 18 amino acids. The junction had 6 bases not matched to a gene; V was cut back by 0 bases and J by 1 base. Germline CDR1 and CDR2: LGHDT and YNNKEL (reference sequence).

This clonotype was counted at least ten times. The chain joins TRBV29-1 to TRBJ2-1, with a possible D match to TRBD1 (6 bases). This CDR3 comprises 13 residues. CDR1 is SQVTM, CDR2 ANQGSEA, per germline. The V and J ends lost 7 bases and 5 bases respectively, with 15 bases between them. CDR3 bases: TGCAGCGGGGACAAGAGCGATCACAATGAGCAGTTCTTC. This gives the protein CSGDKSDHNEQFF.

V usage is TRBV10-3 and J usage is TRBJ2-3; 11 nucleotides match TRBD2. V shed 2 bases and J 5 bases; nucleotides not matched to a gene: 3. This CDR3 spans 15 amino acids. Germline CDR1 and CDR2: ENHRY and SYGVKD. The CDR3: CAISEAGLAVDTQYF. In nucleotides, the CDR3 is TGTGCCATCAGTGAGGCGGGACTAGCGGTAGATACGCAGTATTTT.

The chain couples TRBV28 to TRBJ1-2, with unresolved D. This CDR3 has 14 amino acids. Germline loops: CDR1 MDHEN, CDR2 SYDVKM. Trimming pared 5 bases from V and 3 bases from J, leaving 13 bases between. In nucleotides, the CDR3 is TGTGCCAGCAGTCCGACGGGTCGTGACTATGGCTACACCTTC. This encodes CASSPTGRDYGYTF.

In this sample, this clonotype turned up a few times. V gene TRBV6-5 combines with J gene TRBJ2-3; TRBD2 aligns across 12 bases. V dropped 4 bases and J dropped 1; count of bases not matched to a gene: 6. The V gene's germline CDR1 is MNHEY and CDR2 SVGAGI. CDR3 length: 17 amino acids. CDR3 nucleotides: TGTGCCAGCAGTTCGACTAGCGGGAGAGGGGGCACAGATACGCAGTATTTT. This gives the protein CASSSTSGRGGTDTQYF.

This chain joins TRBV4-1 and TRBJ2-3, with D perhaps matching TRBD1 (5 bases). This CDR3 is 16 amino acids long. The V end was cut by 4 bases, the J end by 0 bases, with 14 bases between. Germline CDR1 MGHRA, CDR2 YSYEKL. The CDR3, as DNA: TGCGCCAGCAGCCTTAGGGGCCCCCATAGCACAGATACGCAGTATTTT. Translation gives CASSLRGPHSTDTQYF.

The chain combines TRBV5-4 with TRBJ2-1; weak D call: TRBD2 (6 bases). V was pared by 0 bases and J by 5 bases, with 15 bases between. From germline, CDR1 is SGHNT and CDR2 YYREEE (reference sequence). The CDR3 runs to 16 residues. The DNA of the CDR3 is TGTGCCAGCAGCTTGGCGCTCACAGCGGGCAACAATGAGCAGTTCTTC. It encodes CASSLALTAGNNEQFF.

The CDR3, as DNA: TGTGCCAGCAGCTTAGAACAAGGATTCGGCAATCAGCCCCAGCATTTT. This gives the protein CASSLEQGFGNQPQHF. This chain connects TRBV5-5 to TRBJ1-5; D remains unclear. In germline, CDR1 is SGHKS, CDR2 YYEKEE (reference sequence). The ends were cut back, 2 bases at V and 2 bases at J, with 14 bases in the middle. The CDR3 loop spans 16 amino acids. Based on the CDR3 plus reference TRBV5-5 and TRBJ1-5, the full variable domain is DAGVTQSPTHLIKTRGQQVTLRCSPISGHKSVSWYQQVLGQGPQFIFQYYEKEERGRGNFPDRFSARQFPNYSSELNVNALLLGDSALYLCASSLEQGFGNQPQHFGDGTRLSIL.

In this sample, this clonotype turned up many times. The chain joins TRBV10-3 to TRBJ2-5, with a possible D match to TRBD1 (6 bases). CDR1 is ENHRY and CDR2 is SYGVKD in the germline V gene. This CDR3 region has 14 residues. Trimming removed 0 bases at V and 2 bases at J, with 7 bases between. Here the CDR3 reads CAISESGGQETQYF. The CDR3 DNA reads TGTGCCATCAGTGAGTCAGGGGGACAAGAGACCCAGTACTTC.

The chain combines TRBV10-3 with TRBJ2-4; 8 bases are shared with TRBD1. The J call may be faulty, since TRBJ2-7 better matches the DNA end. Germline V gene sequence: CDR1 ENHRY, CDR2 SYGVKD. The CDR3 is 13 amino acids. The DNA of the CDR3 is TGTGCCATCAGTGAGGGACAGGGCCACGAGCAGTACTTC. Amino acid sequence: CAISEGQGHEQYF.

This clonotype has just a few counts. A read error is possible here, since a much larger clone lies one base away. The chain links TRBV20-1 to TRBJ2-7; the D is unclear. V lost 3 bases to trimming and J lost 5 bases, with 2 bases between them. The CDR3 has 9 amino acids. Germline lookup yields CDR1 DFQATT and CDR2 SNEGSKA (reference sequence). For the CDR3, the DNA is TGCAGTGCTAGCCACGAGCAGTACTTC. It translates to CSASHEQYF.

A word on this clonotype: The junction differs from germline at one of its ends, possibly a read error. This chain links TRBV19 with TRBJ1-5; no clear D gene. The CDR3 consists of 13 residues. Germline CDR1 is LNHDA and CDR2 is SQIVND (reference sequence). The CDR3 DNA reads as TGTGCCTGTAGCTCTTCCGTGGGTCAGCCCCAGCATTTT. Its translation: CACSSSVGQPQHF.

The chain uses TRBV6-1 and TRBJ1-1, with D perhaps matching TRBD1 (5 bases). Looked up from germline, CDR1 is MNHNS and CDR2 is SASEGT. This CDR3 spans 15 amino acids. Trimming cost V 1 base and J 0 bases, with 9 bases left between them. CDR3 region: CASSEEPGLNTEAFF. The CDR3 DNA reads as TGTGCCAGCAGTGAAGAGCCGGGGCTGAACACTGAAGCTTTCTTT.